This T cell receptor beta chain was observed in a study of STAT3 mutations in large granular lymphocyte leukemia. Study conclusions and caveats: Sampling intervals varied between patients and samples. Every T-LGLL patient had at least one immunodominant TCRbeta clonotype.

Germline trimming cut 2 bases from V and 2 bases from J; bases unmatched to any gene: 13. Germline values: CDR1 SEHNR, CDR2 FQNEAQ (reference sequence). CDR3 length equals 18 residues. Clones were read by immunoSEQ multiplex PCR, and TCRdb kept only the in-frame ones, dropping some. The repertoire includes approximately 11,000 clones, roughly 87% of them detected once, and 86% sits in the top ten. A remark on this clone: Its antigen remains unknown.

J is TRBJ2-3 and V is TRBV7-9, with 7 nucleotides matching TRBD2. This clonotype was obtained from a man of 80 years or more with T-cell large granular lymphocyte leukemia. Some clones in this sample may be carry-over from other donors' samples. Sample: peripheral blood mononuclear cells. The CDR3 loop reads CASSLRGPESGVTDTQYF. The CDR3 DNA is TGTGCCAGCAGCTTAAGGGGCCCGGAAAGCGGGGTCACAGATACGCAGTATTTT.